This TCR beta chain comes out of a study of T cells in Graves' hyperthyroidism and ophthalmopathy. This clonotype was seen at least ten times. RNA transcripts served as the template for amplifying TCR beta CDR3 regions. RT-PCR in the first round (using the HTBI primer set) targeted the TCR CDR3. TCRdb reanalysed the multiplex PCR reads using MiXCR and keeps one entry per CDR3 protein. Here the sample spans around 610,000 distinct CDR3 sequences, roughly 15% being singletons. CDR1 and CDR2 (germline): SGHDN, FVKESK. The CDR3 consists of 14 residues. V was pared by 5 bases and J by 0 bases, with 11 bases between.

The rearrangement links TRBV14 to TRBJ2-7; TRBD2 is a possible D gene (6 bases). The sequence was obtained from a woman between 40 and 55 years old with Graves' ophthalmopathy. Sequencing was carried out using blood. CDR3 nucleotide sequence: TGTGCCAGCAGCTTTAGCGGTAACTCCTACGAGCAGTACTTC. This gives the protein CASSFSGNSYEQYF.